Shown below are 28 T cell receptor beta chains from a single sample sequenced in a study of cytomegalovirus exposure and HLA in healthy donors. Method: immunoSEQ multiplex PCR; TCRdb's copy keeps in-frame clones and lacks some. This sample has 57,000 or so clones, with over 75% found just once. The sequencing input was PBMCs. The receptor set was obtained from a woman aged 25 to 39 in good health and CMV-seronegative.

This clone was detected only a few times. The chain uses TRBV10-1 and TRBJ2-7, with D possibly TRBD2 on 6 matching bases. Looked up from germline, CDR1 is WNHNN and CDR2 is SYGVQD (reference sequence). V lost 6 bases to trimming and J lost 0 bases, with 21 bases between them. The CDR3 sequence is 17 residues long. The CDR3 spells CASREGTFSLTSYEQYF. CDR3 DNA: TGCGCCAGCAGGGAAGGGACTTTTTCACTTACCTCCTACGAGCAGTACTTC.

The chain couples TRBV5-8 to TRBJ2-2; 11 positions match TRBD2. Germline V gene lookup returns CDR1 SGHTS and CDR2 YDEGEE. The V gene end was trimmed by 4 bases and the J gene end by 6 bases; junction bases not matched to a gene: 5. This CDR3 contains 15 residues. The CDR3 sequence: CASSLSGRAPGELFF. The CDR3 DNA reads as TGTGCCAGCAGCCTTAGCGGGAGGGCCCCCGGGGAGCTGTTTTTT.

V gene TRBV7-2 combines with J gene TRBJ2-3; 9 positions agree with TRBD2. The CDR3 covers 15 residues. Per germline, CDR1 SGHTA and CDR2 FQGNSA. V was pared by 4 bases and J by 0 bases, with 2 bases of the junction left unmatched. In DNA form, the CDR3 reads TGTGCCAGCAGCTATACTAGCGGGAGCACAGATACGCAGTATTTT. As protein: CASSYTSGSTDTQYF.

The chain has TRBV7-9 and TRBJ2-1; D is perhaps TRBD1 (6 bases). The length of the CDR3 is 16 residues. Germline V gene sequence: CDR1 SEHNR, CDR2 FQNEAQ (reference sequence). V gave up 5 bases and J gave up 9 bases, with 23 bases separating them. CDR3 sequence (DNA): TGTGCCAGCAGCCCGCTCCGGGACACCCTCCGAGCTGAGCAGTTCTTC. This sequence encodes CASSPLRDTLRAEQFF.

There are a few counts of this clone. V is TRBV6-1 and J is TRBJ1-1; 7 nucleotides line up with TRBD1. CDR1 MNHNS and CDR2 SASEGT come from the germline V gene. The V segment lost 4 bases and the J segment 2 bases; nucleotides outside the gene matches: 1. The CDR3 spans 13 residues. CDR3 in DNA: TGTGCCAGCAGTGGACAGGGCAACACTGAAGCTTTCTTT. It is translated as CASSGQGNTEAFF.

V gene TRBV5-4 combines with J gene TRBJ2-1; tentatively, D is TRBD2 (7 bases). CDR3 size: 14 residues. From germline, CDR1 is SGHNT and CDR2 YYREEE (reference sequence). V lost 4 bases, J lost 5 bases, and 13 bases lay in between. The CDR3 DNA reads TGTGCCAGCAGCATTGGGGGGGGCAACAATGAGCAGTTCTTC. Amino acid sequence: CASSIGGGNNEQFF.

This chain uses TRBV21-1 with TRBJ2-7; the table assigns TRBD1, which was not confirmed against the DNA. TRBV21-1 corresponds to a pseudogene. This CDR3 region has 16 residues. Written as DNA, the CDR3 is TGTGCCAGCAGCAAAGAGGACCAGGGAAGCTCCTACGAGCAGTACTTC. This translates into CASSKEDQGSSYEQYF.

CDR3 bases: TGTGCCAGCAGCTCCAATGGAGGTGTCAATGAGCAGTTCTTC. Residues: CASSSNGGVNEQFF. The J gene is TRBJ2-1, the V gene TRBV7-3, with a possible D match to TRBD2 (5 bases). Between the trimmed V and J ends, which lost 4 bases and 6 bases, there was a span of 13 bases. CDR3 size: 14 residues. Germline CDR1 is SGHTA and CDR2 is FQGTGA.

This clone has only a few counts. The chain uses TRBV5-1 and TRBJ2-7, with D perhaps matching TRBD1 (6 bases). CDR3 length equals 13 residues. The germline gives CDR1 SGHRS, CDR2 YFSETQ. V gave up 7 bases and J gave up 0 bases, with 11 bases separating them. As DNA, the CDR3 is TGCGCCAGCCGACGGACAGCCTCCTACGAGCAGTACTTC. Translation gives CASRRTASYEQYF.

The chain has TRBV18 and TRBJ1-1; 7 positions match TRBD1. Germline CDR1 is KGHSH and CDR2 is LQKENI. There are 15 residues in the CDR3. Trimming removed 4 bases from V and 5 bases from J; junction bases left unmatched: 10. The CDR3 DNA sequence: TGTGCCAGCTCACTCGGGGGCGCACAGGGGACTGAAGCTTTCTTT. It specifies CASSLGGAQGTEAFF.

The CDR3 bases are TGTGCCAGCAGCCCTAAGGACATCTACAATGAGCAGTTCTTC. Translation: CASSPKDIYNEQFF. J is TRBJ2-1 and V is TRBV7-9; D is perhaps TRBD1 (5 bases). The CDR3 sequence is 14 residues long. Germline CDR1 SEHNR, CDR2 FQNEAQ (reference sequence). V lost 5 bases to trimming and J lost 3 bases, with 11 bases between them.

This chain joins TRBV5-1 and TRBJ1-5; D uncertain. Trimming left V 0 bases short and J 4 bases short, with 5 bases between. CDR1 SGHRS and CDR2 YFSETQ come from the germline V gene. CDR3 length equals 13 residues. DNA of the CDR3: TGCGCCAGCAGCTTGGGGGCAAATCAGCCCCAGCATTTT. This gives the protein CASSLGANQPQHF. The full variable domain, in which reference TRBV5-1 and TRBJ1-5 provide the parts outside the CDR3, is KAGVTQTPRYLIKTRGQQVTLSCSPISGHRSVSWYQQTPGQGLQFLFEYFSETQRNKGNFPGRFSGRQFSNSRSEMNVSTLELGDSALYLCASSLGANQPQHFGDGTRLSIL.

CDR3: CASSPIGGGTDTQYF. The CDR3 bases are TGTGCCAGCAGCCCAATTGGGGGGGGCACAGATACGCAGTATTTT. J is TRBJ2-3 and V is TRBV7-3; 7 nucleotides agree with TRBD2. The CDR3 spans 15 residues. The J segment lost 1 base and the V segment lost 5 bases, leaving 6 bases of the junction unmatched. The germline CDR1 and CDR2 sequences are SGHTA and FQGTGA.

The rearrangement joins TRBV6-4 to TRBJ2-3, with a tentative D call TRBD2 (7 bases). V was clipped by 6 bases and J by 4 bases, with 20 bases between them. In germline, CDR1 is MRHNA, CDR2 SNTAGT. There are 16 residues in the CDR3. The CDR3 coding sequence is TGTGCCAGCAGCAAAAGGGGAGGGGGATCTGCAGATACGCAGTATTTT. This codes for CASSKRGGGSADTQYF.

The genes are TRBV25-1 and TRBJ1-6, with TRBD1 identical over 11 bases. CDR3 size: 14 residues. Per germline, CDR1 MGHDK and CDR2 SYGVNS. After removal of 6 bases from V and 9 bases from J, the junction contained 4 bases not matched to a gene. The CDR3 DNA is TGTGCCAGCAGCCGGACAGGGGGCTCTTCACCCCTCCACTTT. Translated, it gives CASSRTGGSSPLHF.

The chain is built from TRBV11-2 and TRBJ2-7, with 11 bases matching TRBD2. Trimming took 0 bases from V and 6 from J; bases not matched to a gene: 10. The CDR3 sequence is 17 residues long. Germline V gene data show CDR1 as SGHAT and CDR2 as FQNNGV. The CDR3 sequence is CASSLDSRLAGWFEQYF. The CDR3 nucleotides are TGTGCCAGCAGCTTAGATTCCCGACTAGCGGGATGGTTCGAGCAGTACTTC.

The chain links TRBV9 to TRBJ2-1, with a possible D match to TRBD2 (5 bases). The germline CDR1 and CDR2 sequences are SGDLS and YYNGEE. The length of the CDR3 is 16 residues. Trimming shortened V by 0 bases and J by 3 bases, and 13 bases separated the two germline ends. This CDR3 is CASSVAPVGVYNEQFF. Written as DNA, the CDR3 is TGTGCCAGCAGCGTAGCTCCGGTGGGAGTCTACAATGAGCAGTTCTTC.

The chain couples TRBV27 to TRBJ1-2; no definite D call. The CDR3 runs to 13 residues. Germline V gives CDR1 MNHEY, CDR2 SMNVEV (reference sequence). Trimming took 7 bases from V and 1 from J, leaving 10 bases between them. The CDR3, as DNA: TGTGCCAGCAAGCAGGCCGATAACTATGGCTACACCTTC. It translates to CASKQADNYGYTF.

The CDR3 reads CASSSRGTSTDTQYF. CDR3 in DNA: TGTGCCAGCAGCTCCCGGGGGACTAGCACAGATACGCAGTATTTT. V gene TRBV5-6 combines with J gene TRBJ2-3; perhaps TRBD2 as D (6 bases). Germline CDR1 reads SGHDT; CDR2 reads YYEEEE. The V gene lost 3 bases and the J gene lost 0 bases, with 11 bases spanning the gap. This CDR3 comprises 15 residues.

The chain uses TRBV7-6 and TRBJ2-7; TRBD1 agrees at 7 bases. The trim removed 5 bases at V and 5 bases at J, leaving 6 bases unmatched. The CDR3 covers 13 residues. The germline CDR1 and CDR2 sequences are SGHVS and FNYEAQ. DNA for the CDR3: TGTGCCAGCAGCACAGGGGAAGGAAACGAGCAGTACTTC. The encoded protein is CASSTGEGNEQYF.

The chain links TRBV5-1 to TRBJ1-1; 8 bases match TRBD1. Germline trimming cut 1 base from V and 7 bases from J; bases unmatched to any gene: 9. The CDR3 has 15 residues. Germline-derived CDR1 and CDR2 are SGHRS and YFSETQ. The CDR3 DNA follows: TGCGCCAGCAGCTTGCTAGGACAGGGCCCCTTTGAAGCTTTCTTT. Its protein product is CASSLLGQGPFEAFF.

The CDR3 loop reads CASSSPGADLTDTQYF. The CDR3 nucleotides read TGTGCCAGCAGCTCCCCAGGGGCCGACCTCACAGATACGCAGTATTTT. The chain joins TRBV21-1 to TRBJ2-3; the table's D call TRBD1 went unverified against the DNA. TRBV21-1 is a documented pseudogene. The CDR3 has 16 amino acids.

Only one count was recorded for this clone. The CDR3 bases are TGTGCCAGCACTACCGGGACAGGGTCCTACGAGCAGTACTTC. Amino acids: CASTTGTGSYEQYF. The rearrangement joins TRBV27 to TRBJ2-7; 9 bases agree with TRBD1. J lost 1 base, V lost 7 bases, and 5 bases had no gene match. The CDR3 consists of 14 residues. Germline CDR1 is MNHEY and CDR2 is SMNVEV (reference sequence).

CDR3 region: CASSGQGANYGYTF. Written as DNA, the CDR3 is TGTGCCAGTAGCGGACAGGGGGCGAACTATGGCTACACCTTC. The rearrangement joins TRBV19 to TRBJ1-2, with 11 bases aligning to TRBD1. Germline values: CDR1 LNHDA, CDR2 SQIVND (reference sequence). J lost 2 bases, V lost 6 bases, and 2 bases had no gene match. CDR3 size: 14 residues.

The genes are TRBV25-1 and TRBJ2-5; TRBD2 agrees at 7 bases. The V segment lost 2 bases and the J segment 4 bases; nucleotides outside the gene matches: 13. The CDR3 runs to 17 residues. Germline V gene sequence: CDR1 MGHDK, CDR2 SYGVNS. The CDR3 region has the DNA TGTGCCAGCAGTGAACTGTACGGCGGGAGTTCGGGAGAGACCCAGTACTTC. Its protein is CASSELYGGSSGETQYF.

The V gene is TRBV6-5, the J gene TRBJ1-1; tentatively, D is TRBD1 (5 bases). Trimming left V 6 bases short and J 5 bases short, with 10 bases between. CDR1 is MNHEY, CDR2 SVGAGI, per germline. CDR3 size: 12 residues. The CDR3 region is CASSPKGTEAFF. The DNA of the CDR3 is TGTGCCAGCAGCCCGAAGGGGACTGAAGCTTTCTTT.

J is TRBJ2-3 and V is TRBV30; maybe TRBD1 (6 bases). V gave up 2 bases and J gave up 3 bases, with 15 bases separating them. The CDR3 has 15 amino acids. The germline V gene encodes CDR1 GTSNPN and CDR2 SVGIG (reference sequence). In nucleotides, the CDR3 is TGTGCCTGGAGTTCTGGGGGCCCACGAACAGATACGCAGTATTTT. It encodes CAWSSGGPRTDTQYF. Full variable domain (missing parts from reference TRBV30 and TRBJ2-3): SQTIHQWPATLVQPVGSPLSLECTVEGTSNPNLYWYRQAAGRGLQLLFYSVGIGQISSEVPQNLSASRPQDRQFILSSKKLLLSDSGFYLCAWSSGGPRTDTQYFGPGTRLTVL.

The chain carries TRBV6-6 and TRBJ1-1, with TRBD1 identical over 7 bases. Trimming at V came to 5 bases and at J to 7 bases, leaving 13 bases not matched to a gene. The CDR3 has 15 residues. In germline, CDR1 is MNHNY, CDR2 SVGAGI (reference sequence). This CDR3 is CASSGGQFPAIEAFF. The CDR3 DNA follows: TGTGCCAGCAGTGGGGGACAGTTCCCTGCTATTGAAGCTTTCTTT.